This passage covers 22 T cell receptor beta chains from one sample sequenced in a study of monozygotic twins with inflammatory bowel disease. TCRdb re-called the 5' RACE reads and shows each CDR3 protein once, DNA omitted. Its clone listing holds 150,000 to 200,000 distinct CDR3 sequences. The source material was blood. Receptors originate from a human donor with ulcerative colitis or Crohn's disease, or a healthy co-twin of an affected twin (not recorded which).

The J gene is TRBJ1-1, the V gene TRBV30. In germline, CDR1 is GTSNPN, CDR2 SVGIG (reference sequence). The CDR3 contains 15 residues. Here the CDR3 reads CAWSVYTGTNTEAFF.

The CDR3 here is CASSGKGATTLGEKLFF. The chain couples TRBV6-1 to TRBJ1-4; TCRdb names TRBD1, which stays unverified in the absence of DNA. Germline CDR1 and CDR2: MNHNS and SASEGT. The CDR3 covers 17 residues.

The V call is TRBV7-2, the J call TRBJ1-2; TCRdb's D gene call, TRBD1, goes unchecked for lack of DNA. Germline V gene sequence: CDR1 SGHTA, CDR2 FQGNSA. The CDR3 totals 14 residues. Here the CDR3 reads CASSLPGGSGGYTF.

The rearrangement joins TRBV2 to TRBJ2-7. The germline V gene has CDR1 SNHLY and CDR2 FYNNEI. CDR3 length: 11 amino acids. The CDR3 spells CASSVTYEQYF.

The CDR3 spells CASSEGGGVHQPQHF. The chain links TRBV10-2 to TRBJ1-5; no DNA is available, so the TRBD1 call from TCRdb remains unchecked. CDR3 size: 15 residues. CDR1 WSHSY and CDR2 SAAADI come from the germline V gene.

V gene TRBV5-4 combines with J gene TRBJ2-3; lacking DNA, the TRBD2 call made by TCRdb goes unchecked. CDR3 size: 15 residues. Germline V CDR1 and CDR2: SGHNT, YYREEE (reference sequence). The CDR3 spells CASSLRATSTDTQYF. Supplemented by reference TRBV5-4 and TRBJ2-3, the full variable domain reads ETGVTQSPTHLIKTRGQQVTLRCSSQSGHNTVSWYQQALGQGPQFIFQYYREEENGRGNFPPRFSGLQFPNYSSELNVNALELDDSALYLCASSLRATSTDTQYFGPGTRLTVL.

The chain combines TRBV29-1 with TRBJ2-2; absent DNA, TCRdb's TRBD1 call cannot be checked. The germline CDR1 and CDR2 sequences are SQVTM and ANQGSEA. CDR3 length: 11 amino acids. The CDR3 protein is CSGRGTGELFF.

V usage is TRBV6-4 and J usage is TRBJ2-1; lacking DNA, the TRBD1 call made by TCRdb goes unchecked. CDR3 length: 15 residues. CDR1 is MRHNA, CDR2 SNTAGT, per germline. The chain's CDR3 is CASTPVTGGMNEQFF.

J is TRBJ2-2 and V is TRBV12-3 or TRBV12-4; TCRdb's D call, TRBD2, is unchecked because there is no DNA. The CDR3 spans 14 residues. The CDR3 region is CASSSGLSIGELFF.

V usage is TRBV20-1 and J usage is TRBJ1-5. CDR1 and CDR2 (germline): DFQATT, SNEGSKA (reference sequence). This CDR3 spans 13 amino acids. This chain's CDR3 is CSAIQGRDQPQHF.

The chain links TRBV27 to TRBJ2-2; the TRBD1 assignment by TCRdb is unverifiable without DNA. The CDR3 is made up of 16 amino acids. Germline CDR1 MNHEY, CDR2 SMNVEV (reference sequence). This chain's CDR3 is CASSPPGRTNTGELFF.

The chain uses TRBV5-1 and TRBJ2-3. Per the germline V gene, CDR1 is SGHRS and CDR2 is YFSETQ. This CDR3 has 14 residues. CDR3 in amino acids: CASSYGRTTDTQYF.

The chain couples TRBV6-1 to TRBJ1-4. Germline V gene data show CDR1 as MNHNS and CDR2 as SASEGT. This CDR3 is built from 15 residues. CDR3 amino acids: CASSIDGATNEKLFF.

V gene TRBV7-2 combines with J gene TRBJ2-6. Germline V gives CDR1 SGHTA, CDR2 FQGNSA. CDR3 length: 15 residues. This CDR3 reads CASSLGLAGANVLTF.

J is TRBJ1-1 and V is TRBV7-9; the TCRdb D gene call, TRBD1, has no DNA to confirm it. Per the germline V gene, CDR1 is SEHNR and CDR2 is FQNEAQ (reference sequence). The CDR3 has 13 residues. CDR3 residues: CASSFDRDTEAFF.

V and J are TRBV6-5 and TRBJ2-1; TCRdb lists TRBD2, though no DNA is available to test this call. Germline V CDR1 and CDR2: MNHEY, SVGAGI. The CDR3 extends over 16 amino acids. The CDR3 is CASSYSALEMGNEQFF.

CDR3 sequence: CASIGTGRLSEAFF. The genes are TRBV6-1 and TRBJ1-1; TCRdb outputs TRBD1, but without DNA this stays unchecked. Per the germline V gene, CDR1 is MNHNS and CDR2 is SASEGT. The CDR3 covers 14 residues.

This chain uses TRBV5-6 with TRBJ1-1; without DNA, the TCRdb call of TRBD1 cannot be checked. CDR1 is SGHDT and CDR2 is YYEEEE in the germline V gene. The CDR3 loop spans 14 amino acids. The CDR3 reads CASSQGVSNTEAFF. The entire variable domain, with the rest obtained from reference TRBV5-6 and TRBJ1-1, is as follows: DAGVTQSPTHLIKTRGQQVTLRCSPKSGHDTVSWYQQALGQGPQFIFQYYEEEERQRGNFPDRFSGHQFPNYSSELNVNALLLGDSALYLCASSQGVSNTEAFFGQGTRLTVV.

This chain uses TRBV30 with TRBJ1-2; TCRdb designates TRBD1, a call that cannot be tested without DNA. The V gene's germline CDR1 is GTSNPN and CDR2 SVGIG (reference sequence). The CDR3 has 11 residues. This chain's CDR3 is CAWRQLYGYTF.

The V gene is TRBV10-3, the J gene TRBJ2-3; the D gene TCRdb calls, TRBD2, cannot be checked with no DNA. Germline V CDR1 and CDR2: ENHRY, SYGVKD. The CDR3 is 14 residues long. The CDR3 region is CAISGTSGPDTQYF.

The chain has TRBV20-1 and TRBJ2-1; the TCRdb call, TRBD2, lacks DNA for checking. Germline V gives CDR1 DFQATT, CDR2 SNEGSKA (reference sequence). This CDR3 contains 15 residues. CDR3 residues: CSARDQGTLKSEQFF.

This chain connects TRBV10-3 to TRBJ2-1; TCRdb selects TRBD2, and the lack of DNA leaves this call unchecked. In germline, CDR1 is ENHRY, CDR2 SYGVKD. This CDR3 spans 16 amino acids. The CDR3 protein is CAISEGRLAANNEQFF.